This T cell receptor beta chain was observed in a study of blood T cell repertoires in COVID-19. In terms of age and location, participants ranged from roughly 18 to 90 years and lived in 24 US areas. Participants reported their clinical history, and cohort assignment relied on those reports. With V trimmed by 5 bases and J by 7 bases, 8 bases remained unmatched. This CDR3 has 16 residues. The germline CDR1 and CDR2 sequences are LNHDA and SQIVND (reference sequence). Assay: immunoSEQ multiplex PCR; the TCRdb copy retains only in-frame clones and omits some. The repertoire holds roughly 200,000 clones, approximately 89% seen once, with under 8% in the top ten.

This clonotype was obtained from a middle-aged man who had recovered from COVID-19. The source material was PBMCs or T cells enriched from blood (not recorded which). The rearrangement uses TRBV19 and TRBJ2-1, with TRBD2 matching over 13 bases. The CDR3 DNA reads TGTGCCAGTAGTCCGTGGACTAGCGGGAGACAGAATGAGCAGTTCTTC. Encoded protein: CASSPWTSGRQNEQFF.